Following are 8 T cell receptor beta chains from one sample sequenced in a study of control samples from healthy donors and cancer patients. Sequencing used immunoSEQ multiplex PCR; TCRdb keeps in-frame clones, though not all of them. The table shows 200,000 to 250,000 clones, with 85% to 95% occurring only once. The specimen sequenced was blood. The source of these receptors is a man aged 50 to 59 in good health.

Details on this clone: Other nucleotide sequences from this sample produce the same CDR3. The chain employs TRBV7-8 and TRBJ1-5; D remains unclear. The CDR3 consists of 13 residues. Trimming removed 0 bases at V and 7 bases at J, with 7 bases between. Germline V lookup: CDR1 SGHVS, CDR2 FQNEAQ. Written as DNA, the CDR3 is TGTGCCAGCAGCTTAGCAGGTGGGCAGCCCCAGCATTTT. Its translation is CASSLAGGQPQHF.

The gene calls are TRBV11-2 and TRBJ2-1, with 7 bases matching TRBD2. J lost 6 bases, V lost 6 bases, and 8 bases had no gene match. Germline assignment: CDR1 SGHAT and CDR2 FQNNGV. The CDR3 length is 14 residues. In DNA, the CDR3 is TGTGCCAGCAGTCCTACTGCGGGGGTCAATGAGCAGTTCTTC. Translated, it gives CASSPTAGVNEQFF.

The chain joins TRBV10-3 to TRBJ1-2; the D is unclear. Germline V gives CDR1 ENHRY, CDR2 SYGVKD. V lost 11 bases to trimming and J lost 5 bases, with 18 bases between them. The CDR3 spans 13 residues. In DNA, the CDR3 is TGTGCCTCCAGCATGGAGGCTACTTATGGCTACACCTTC. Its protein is CASSMEATYGYTF.

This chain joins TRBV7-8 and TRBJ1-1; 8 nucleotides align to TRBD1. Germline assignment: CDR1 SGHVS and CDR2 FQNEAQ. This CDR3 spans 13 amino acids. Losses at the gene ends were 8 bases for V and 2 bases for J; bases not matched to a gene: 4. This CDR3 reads CASLGQGNTEAFF. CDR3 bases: TGTGCCAGCCTAGGACAGGGAAACACTGAAGCTTTCTTT.

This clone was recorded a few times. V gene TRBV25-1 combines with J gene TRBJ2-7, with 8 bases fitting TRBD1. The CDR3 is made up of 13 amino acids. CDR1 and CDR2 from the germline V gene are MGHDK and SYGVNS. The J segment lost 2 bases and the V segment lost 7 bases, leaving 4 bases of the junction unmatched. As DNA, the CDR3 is TGTGCCAGCATCGGACAGGGACCCTACGAGCAGTACTTC. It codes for CASIGQGPYEQYF.

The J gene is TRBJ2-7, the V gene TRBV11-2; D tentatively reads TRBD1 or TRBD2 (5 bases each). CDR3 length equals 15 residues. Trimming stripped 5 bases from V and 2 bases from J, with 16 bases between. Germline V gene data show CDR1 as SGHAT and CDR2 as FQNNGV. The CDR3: CASSRLPGPPYEQYF. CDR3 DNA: TGTGCCAGCAGCCGCCTGCCGGGACCTCCCTACGAGCAGTACTTC.

CDR3 coding DNA: TGCAGTGCTAGTCGCAACAATGAGCAGTTCTTC. This translates into CSASRNNEQFF. The chain uses TRBV20-1 and TRBJ2-1, with D unclear. The CDR3 covers 11 residues. Trimming removed 3 bases at V and 5 bases at J, with 5 bases between. The germline CDR1 and CDR2 sequences are DFQATT and SNEGSKA (reference sequence).

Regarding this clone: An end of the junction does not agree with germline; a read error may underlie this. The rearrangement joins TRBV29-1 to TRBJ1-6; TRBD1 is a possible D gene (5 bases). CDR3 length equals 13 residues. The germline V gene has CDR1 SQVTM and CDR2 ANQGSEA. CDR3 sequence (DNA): TGCAGCGTCGGTTTGGGGGATAATACACCCCTCCACTTT. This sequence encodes CSVGLGDNTPLHF.